This T cell receptor (beta chain) was recovered during a study of T cells after yellow fever vaccination (dated by TCRdb to about 2019). Concerning the study at large: The SMART-Seq v4 Ultra Low Input RNA kit was used to prepare libraries from fractions with low cell numbers. To follow T-cell clones before and after primary and booster YFV17D yellow fever vaccination, bulk TCR alpha and beta repertoires were sequenced over time. The cohort comprised two healthy male donors, one aged 18 to 29 and one aged 30 to 40 years. Blood was collected at multiple timepoints before and after primary and secondary immunization, and bulk PBMC replicates and cell subsets were isolated.

TCR cDNA was synthesized by 5'RACE template switching, through which a universal primer site and unique molecular identifiers were introduced. cDNA synthesis was primed from both the TCR alpha and TCR beta constant segments. Library amplification used two PCR steps, and the second PCR step added sample barcodes and sequencing adapters. Sequencing of libraries was done on Illumina HiSeq 2500 (2x100 bp) or NovaSeq (2x150 bp). Processing in the source paper ran as follows. MIGEC was used to demultiplex reads and collapse the reads into UMI consensus sequences, and MiXCR was used for V(D)J alignment. Vaccine-responding clonotypes were defined with edgeR using replicate PBMC samples, requiring FDR below 0.01 and a log2 fold change above 5 up to day 15. Each bulk clonotype received a CD4 or CD8 identity based on whether the sequenced CD4 or CD8 repertoire contained that clonotype at higher abundance. TCRdb trimmed the raw reads at Q25, called clones with MiXCR and kept productive beta chains. CDR3 protein duplicates are merged, each entry listing the most common genes and DNA. TCRdb's processing, not the authors', yielded these V and J calls. The sample contains approximately 610,000 distinct CDR3 sequences, about 17% of them found a single time. The ten largest account for 17% of the sample.

Measured from the cysteine to the phenylalanine, the CDR3 is 15 residues long. Of the read, only the CDR3 DNA is kept; its 45 bases are in frame from base 1. The germline V gene sets CDR1 to SGHVS and CDR2 to FNYEAQ. The germline V and J ends show losses of 1 base and 0 bases respectively, and no gene match explains 3 bases of the junction. This clonotype was seen a few times. Its antigen specificity is not known. Base-call qualities are not available, and no considerably larger clone is one nucleotide away. The treatment or condition label of this sample denotes: live attenuated yellow fever vaccine strain. Two biological replicates of bulk PBMCs were collected at each blood-draw timepoint. PBMCs were isolated from peripheral blood using a standard Ficoll-Paque protocol. RNA was extracted with TriZol from bulk PBMCs, CD4 and CD8 fractions, and dextramer-positive and dextramer-negative fractions. Summary of the overall study and its limitations: Compared with the primary T-cell response, the secondary T-cell response was weaker but faster, peaking on day 5 rather than day 15. A small fraction of clonotypes appeared in both the CD4 and CD8 compartments, likely as a result of convergent recombination. After the booster, most clones that had expanded after primary vaccination were detected again (roughly 95% of CD4 and more than 80% of CD8), suggesting broad maintenance of memory. Computational filtering was needed because FACS-sorted repertoires could contain abundant contaminating clonotypes from the bulk population. Because the study included only a couple of donors, the extent to which the findings can be generalized is limited.

The sequence joins TRBV7-6 to TRBJ2-7; 7 bases in between match TRBD1. This TCR was recovered from a man younger than 30 who received the YFV17D yellow fever vaccine. Sequenced material: PBMCs, taken more than 4 days after the first yellow fever vaccination. The CDR3 sequence is CASSLGDRASYEQYF. The DNA sequence is given as TGTGCCAGCAGCTTAGGAGACAGGGCCTCCTACGAGCAGTACTTC.